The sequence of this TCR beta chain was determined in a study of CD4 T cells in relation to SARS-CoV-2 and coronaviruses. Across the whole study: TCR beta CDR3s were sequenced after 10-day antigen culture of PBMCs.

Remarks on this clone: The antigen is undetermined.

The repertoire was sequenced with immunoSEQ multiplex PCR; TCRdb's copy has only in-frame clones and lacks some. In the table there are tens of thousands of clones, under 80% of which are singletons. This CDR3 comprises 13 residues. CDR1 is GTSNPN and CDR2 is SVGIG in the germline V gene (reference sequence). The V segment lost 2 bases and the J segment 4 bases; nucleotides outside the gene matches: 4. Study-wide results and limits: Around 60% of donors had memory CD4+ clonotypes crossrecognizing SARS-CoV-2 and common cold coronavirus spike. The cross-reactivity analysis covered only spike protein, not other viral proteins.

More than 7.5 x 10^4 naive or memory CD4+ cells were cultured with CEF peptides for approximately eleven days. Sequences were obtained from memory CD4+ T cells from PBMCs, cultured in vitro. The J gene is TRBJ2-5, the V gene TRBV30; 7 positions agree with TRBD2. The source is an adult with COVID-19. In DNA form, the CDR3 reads TGTGCCTGGAGTAGGGGAGGGAGAGAGACCCAGTACTTC. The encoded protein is CAWSRGGRETQYF.